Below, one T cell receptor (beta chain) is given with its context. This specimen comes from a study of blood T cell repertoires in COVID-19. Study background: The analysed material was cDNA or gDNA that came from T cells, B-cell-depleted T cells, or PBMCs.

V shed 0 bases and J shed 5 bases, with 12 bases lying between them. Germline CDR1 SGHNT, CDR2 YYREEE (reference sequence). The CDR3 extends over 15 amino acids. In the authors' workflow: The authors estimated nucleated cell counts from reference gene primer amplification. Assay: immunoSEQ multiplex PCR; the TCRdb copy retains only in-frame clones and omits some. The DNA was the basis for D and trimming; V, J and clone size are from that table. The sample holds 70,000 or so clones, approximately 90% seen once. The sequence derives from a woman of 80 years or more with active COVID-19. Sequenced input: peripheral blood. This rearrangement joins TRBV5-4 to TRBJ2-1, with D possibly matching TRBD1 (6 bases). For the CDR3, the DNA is TGTGCCAGCAGCTTGGGTCAAGGGGGACACAATGAGCAGTTCTTC. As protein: CASSLGQGGHNEQFF. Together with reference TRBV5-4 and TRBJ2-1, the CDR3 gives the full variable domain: ETGVTQSPTHLIKTRGQQVTLRCSSQSGHNTVSWYQQALGQGPQFIFQYYREEENGRGNFPPRFSGLQFPNYSSELNVNALELDDSALYLCASSLGQGGHNEQFFGPGTRLTVL.